This T cell receptor beta chain was captured by sequencing in a study of blood T cell repertoires in COVID-19. Trimming stripped 4 bases from V and 0 bases from J, with 14 bases between. The CDR3 consists of 16 residues. Germline-derived CDR1 and CDR2 are LNHDA and SQIVND (reference sequence). TCRdb keeps only in-frame clones here, not all; method: immunoSEQ multiplex PCR. This sample has 250,000 to 350,000 clones, with about 85% found just once. This rearrangement joins TRBV19 to TRBJ2-3; D is unclear. Sequenced material: peripheral blood. The origin of this receptor is a woman aged 45 to 65 who had recovered from COVID-19. The chain's CDR3 is CASSTQARASTDTQYF. DNA of the CDR3: TGTGCCAGTAGTACCCAAGCGAGAGCTAGCACAGATACGCAGTATTTT.